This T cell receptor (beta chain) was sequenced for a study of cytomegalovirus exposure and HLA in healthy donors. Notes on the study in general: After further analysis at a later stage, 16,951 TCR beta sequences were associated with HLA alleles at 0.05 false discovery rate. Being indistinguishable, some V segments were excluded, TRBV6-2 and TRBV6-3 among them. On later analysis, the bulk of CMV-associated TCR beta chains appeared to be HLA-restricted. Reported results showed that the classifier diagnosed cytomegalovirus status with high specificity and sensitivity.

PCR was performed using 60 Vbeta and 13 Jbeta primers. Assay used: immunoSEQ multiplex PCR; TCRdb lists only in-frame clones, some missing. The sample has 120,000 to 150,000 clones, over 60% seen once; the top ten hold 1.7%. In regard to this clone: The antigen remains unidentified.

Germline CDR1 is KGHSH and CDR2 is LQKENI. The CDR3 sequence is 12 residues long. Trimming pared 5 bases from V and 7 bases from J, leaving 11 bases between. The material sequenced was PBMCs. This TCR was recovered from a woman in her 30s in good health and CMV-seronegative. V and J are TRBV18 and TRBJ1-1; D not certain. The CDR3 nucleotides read TGTGCCAGCTCATTGACGGGAAATGAAGCTTTCTTT. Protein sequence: CASSLTGNEAFF.